The present TCR beta chain was sequenced within a study of blood T cell repertoires in COVID-19. This clone was observed a handful of times. The data were produced by immunoSEQ multiplex PCR, yet TCRdb's version contains in-frame clones alone and is incomplete. Among 180,000 or so clones, more than 85% were seen once, and the ten largest hold 0.99%. CDR3 length: 17 residues. The V segment lost 4 bases and the J segment 4 bases; nucleotides outside the gene matches: 15. Germline lookup yields CDR1 SGHTS and CDR2 YDEGEE. The receptor was isolated from a young man with acute or convalescent COVID-19. The sequenced sample consisted of peripheral blood. The chain joins TRBV5-8 to TRBJ1-2, with 8 bases fitting TRBD1. CDR3 nucleotides: TGTGCCAGCAGCCAGACAATTCGGACAGGGCTGAGCTATGGCTACACCTTC. This translates into CASSQTIRTGLSYGYTF.